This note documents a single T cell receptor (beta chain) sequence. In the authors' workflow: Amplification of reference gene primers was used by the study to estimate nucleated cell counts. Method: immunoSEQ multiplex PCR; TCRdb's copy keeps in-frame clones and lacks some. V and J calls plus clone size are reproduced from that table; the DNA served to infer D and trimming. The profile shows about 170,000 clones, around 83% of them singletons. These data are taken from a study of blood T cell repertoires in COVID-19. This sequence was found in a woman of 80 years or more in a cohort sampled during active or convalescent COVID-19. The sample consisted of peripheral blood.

CDR3 amino acids: CAWSVRSVSAEAFF. The CDR3 coding sequence is TGTGCCTGGAGTGTACGCTCGGTGTCGGCTGAAGCTTTCTTT. The J gene is TRBJ1-1, the V gene TRBV30; no clear D gene. The CDR3 runs to 14 residues. Germline-derived CDR1 and CDR2 are GTSNPN and SVGIG (reference sequence). V lost 0 bases and J lost 6, with 14 bases in between. The complete variable domain, with remaining parts taken from reference TRBV30 and TRBJ1-1, reads SQTIHQWPATLVQPVGSPLSLECTVEGTSNPNLYWYRQAAGRGLQLLFYSVGIGQISSEVPQNLSASRPQDRQFILSSKKLLLSDSGFYLCAWSVRSVSAEAFFGQGTRLTVV.